The clone carrying this TCR beta chain was observed a few times. Its antigen is currently unknown. CDR3 length equals 13 residues. Trimming left V 6 bases short and J 6 bases short, with 15 bases between. Per germline, CDR1 SGHTA and CDR2 FQGNSA. The data were obtained in a study of T cells after yellow fever vaccination. Study-level results: Most clones from primary vaccination resurfaced after the booster (around 97% CD4, about 91% CD8).

From the 5' RACE reads, TCRdb called clonotypes with MiXCR, one entry per CDR3 protein. This sample has more than 300,000 distinct CDR3 sequences; approximately 4.5% occur once, and the top ten carry roughly 21%. The clonotype comes from a man aged 18-30 years who received the YFV17D yellow fever vaccine. The sample was PBMCs, taken 15 days after the yellow fever booster vaccination. This sequence joins TRBV7-2 and TRBJ2-7, with D perhaps given as TRBD1 or TRBD2 (5 bases each). The CDR3, as DNA: TGTGCCAGCAGTTCTCCGGGACCTTTCGAGCAGTACTTC. Its protein is CASSSPGPFEQYF.